The 25 T cell receptor beta chains presented below share a single source sample, sequenced in a study of cytomegalovirus exposure and HLA in healthy donors (dated by TCRdb to about 2017). Preparation of the library involved the immunoSEQ multiplex PCR assay. For the multiplex PCR, a mixture combining 60 forward primers for TCR Vbeta segments and 13 reverse primers for TCR Jbeta segments was used. TCRdb carries this immuneACCESS record with in-frame sequences only. Its versions omit some clonotypes, under half of them owing to an unresolved V gene in the studies checked, with the rest unexplained. This sample comprises over 150,000 clones, roughly 89% of them detected only once. The top ten clones comprise 0.75% to 0.95% of the sample. The sequenced sample was PBMCs. These receptors all come from a woman aged 30 to 39 in good health and CMV-seronegative.

The chain employs TRBV4-3 and TRBJ2-7, with D uncertain. V dropped 0 bases and J dropped 4 bases, with 10 bases sitting between them. The CDR3 contains 14 residues. The germline CDR1 and CDR2 sequences are LGHNA and YSLEER. CDR3 DNA: TGCGCCAGCAGCCAAGAGGTGGGCAGTTACGAGCAGTACTTC. It encodes CASSQEVGSYEQYF.

This rearrangement joins TRBV7-2 to TRBJ2-1; TRBD2 aligns across 8 bases. This CDR3 region has 16 residues. Germline-derived CDR1 and CDR2 are SGHTA and FQGNSA. V gave up 1 base and J gave up 0 bases; unmatched junction bases: 2. The CDR3 DNA reads TGTGCCAGCAGCTTAGTGGGGACTAGCTCCTACAATGAGCAGTTCTTC. The encoded protein is CASSLVGTSSYNEQFF.

The chain employs TRBV9 and TRBJ2-2, with a weak D call TRBD1 (5 bases). The ends were cut back, 4 bases at V and 6 bases at J, with 19 bases in the middle. CDR1 is SGDLS, CDR2 YYNGEE, per germline. The CDR3 is 16 residues long. The CDR3 nucleotides read TGTGCCAGCAGCCCCATTAGGGCAGGGAAAGCCGGGGAGCTGTTTTTT. Its translation is CASSPIRAGKAGELFF.

The V call is TRBV13, the J call TRBJ2-5; TRBD2 matches at 7 bases. Germline loops: CDR1 PRHDT, CDR2 FYEKMQ (reference sequence). The CDR3 has 14 residues. With V trimmed by 6 bases and J by 2 bases, 6 bases remained unmatched. The CDR3 region has the DNA TGTGCCAGCAGAGAATGGGGGGGACAAGAGACCCAGTACTTC. This gives the protein CASREWGGQETQYF.

The V call is TRBV9, the J call TRBJ1-2; D perhaps matches TRBD1 (6 bases). V shed 0 bases and J shed 4 bases, with 19 bases lying between them. Germline CDR1 is SGDLS and CDR2 is YYNGEE. The CDR3 contains 17 residues. The CDR3 nucleotides are TGTGCCAGCAGCGTAGACCCTCGAGTAGGGGACATCTATGGCTACACCTTC. It yields the protein CASSVDPRVGDIYGYTF.

This chain connects TRBV28 to TRBJ2-3; 9 bases are shared with TRBD2. J lost 3 bases, V lost 6 bases, and 10 bases had no gene match. Germline assignment: CDR1 MDHEN and CDR2 SYDVKM. The CDR3 extends over 16 amino acids. The CDR3 nucleotides are TGTGCCAGCAGACCTACGGGGCTAGCGGGAACAGATACGCAGTATTTT. It codes for CASRPTGLAGTDTQYF. Drawing the rest from reference TRBV28 and TRBJ2-3, the complete variable domain is DVKVTQSSRYLVKRTGEKVFLECVQDMDHENMFWYRQDPGLGLRLIYFSYDVKMKEKGDIPEGYSVSREKKERFSLILESASTNQTSMYLCASRPTGLAGTDTQYFGPGTRLTVL.

The rearrangement links TRBV6-5 to TRBJ2-2, with 10 nucleotides matching TRBD2. The J segment lost 0 bases and the V segment lost 4 bases, leaving 2 bases of the junction unmatched. In germline, CDR1 is MNHEY, CDR2 SVGAGI. CDR3 length equals 16 residues. CDR3 coding DNA: TGTGCCAGCAGTTTCGGACTAGCGGCGAACACCGGGGAGCTGTTTTTT. It is translated as CASSFGLAANTGELFF.

The chain uses TRBV11-2 and TRBJ1-1; D is possibly TRBD1 (6 bases). V lost 0 bases to trimming and J lost 1 base, with 18 bases between them. Per the germline V gene, CDR1 is SGHAT and CDR2 is FQNNGV. This CDR3 comprises 18 residues. Here the CDR3 reads CASSLEGYTGQRNTEAFF. The CDR3, as DNA: TGTGCCAGCAGCTTAGAAGGGTATACCGGACAGCGGAACACTGAAGCTTTCTTT.

This chain joins TRBV18 and TRBJ2-1; 9 bases align to TRBD2. Looked up from germline, CDR1 is KGHSH and CDR2 is LQKENI. The ends lost 1 base at V and 6 bases at J; junction bases unmatched: 7. There are 16 residues in the CDR3. DNA of the CDR3: TGTGCCAGCTCACCACTAGCGGGAGTGGCTGGCAATGAGCAGTTCTTC. This sequence encodes CASSPLAGVAGNEQFF.

The chain carries TRBV30 and TRBJ2-7, with no clear D. V was cut by 4 bases and J by 9 bases, with 13 bases left in between. CDR3 length: 11 residues. The V gene's germline CDR1 is GTSNPN and CDR2 SVGIG (reference sequence). The chain's CDR3 is CAWNQVLGQYF. CDR3 nucleotides: TGTGCCTGGAACCAAGTGCTAGGGCAGTACTTC.

This chain links TRBV19 with TRBJ1-1; 7 nucleotides line up with TRBD1. The germline gives CDR1 LNHDA, CDR2 SQIVND (reference sequence). V was pared by 1 base and J by 0 bases, with 2 bases of the junction left unmatched. This CDR3 has 15 amino acids. The CDR3 region is CASSIGGQLNTEAFF. The DNA for the CDR3 is TGTGCCAGTAGTATAGGGGGACAGTTGAACACTGAAGCTTTCTTT.

This clone was observed once. The chain has TRBV5-1 and TRBJ2-3; possible D gene TRBD1, 5 bases. CDR1 SGHRS and CDR2 YFSETQ come from the germline V gene. V dropped 0 bases and J dropped 2 bases, with 10 bases sitting between them. This CDR3 spans 15 amino acids. CDR3 sequence reads: CASSLGAGFTDTQYF. The DNA for the CDR3 is TGCGCCAGCAGCTTGGGCGCAGGGTTCACAGATACGCAGTATTTT.

This clone was detected once. The V gene is TRBV6-1, the J gene TRBJ2-5; TRBD2 matches 13 bases. The V segment lost 0 bases and the J segment 12 bases; nucleotides outside the gene matches: 4. The V gene's germline CDR1 is MNHNS and CDR2 SASEGT. The CDR3 consists of 14 residues. The chain's CDR3 is CASSEAGGLAGKYF. CDR3 in DNA: TGTGCCAGCAGTGAAGCGGGGGGACTAGCGGGGAAGTACTTC.

This sequence joins TRBV6-5 and TRBJ1-1, with D possibly being TRBD1 (6 bases). The germline V gene has CDR1 MNHEY and CDR2 SVGAGI. The V end lost 6 bases, the J end lost 4 bases, and 12 bases lay between the germline ends. The CDR3 extends over 13 amino acids. The CDR3 nucleotides are TGTGCCAGCAGCCCAGACAGGTTCACTGAAGCTTTCTTT. Translation gives CASSPDRFTEAFF.

This clone was seen only once. The chain joins TRBV6-5 to TRBJ2-7; D unclear. There are 15 residues in the CDR3. Trimming stripped 6 bases from V and 1 base from J, with 16 bases between. CDR1 and CDR2 from the germline V gene are MNHEY and SVGAGI. The CDR3 region has the DNA TGTGCCAGCAGCACACCCGGTGGCAGGTCCTACGAGCAGTACTTC. Translated: CASSTPGGRSYEQYF.

The V call is TRBV5-4, the J call TRBJ2-7; the match to TRBD1 covers 9 bases. The CDR3 is 14 amino acids. Germline assignment: CDR1 SGHNT and CDR2 YYREEE (reference sequence). The V and J ends lost 4 bases and 2 bases, in that order; junction bases with no gene match: 4. The CDR3 region is CASSRQGETYEQYF. CDR3 coding DNA: TGTGCCAGCAGCAGACAGGGGGAAACCTACGAGCAGTACTTC.

The chain uses TRBV6-5 and TRBJ2-1; a weak D match, TRBD1 (7 bases). The germline V and J ends were trimmed by 6 bases and 7 bases, with 19 bases remaining between them. CDR1 and CDR2 from the germline V gene are MNHEY and SVGAGI. The CDR3 loop spans 15 amino acids. The DNA of the CDR3 is TGTGCCAGCAGGGCTCAGGGGGGCCTATGGAATGAGCAGTTCTTC. Translating gives CASRAQGGLWNEQFF.

The chain has TRBV7-3 and TRBJ2-3; 8 bases align to TRBD2. Trimming cost V 2 bases and J 10 bases; bases outside gene matches: 8. The CDR3 is made up of 14 amino acids. Per the germline V gene, CDR1 is SGHTA and CDR2 is FQGTGA. This chain's CDR3 is CASSLGTRSYPQYF. As DNA, the CDR3 is TGTGCCAGCAGCTTAGGGACTAGGAGTTATCCGCAGTATTTT.

The genes are TRBV7-2 and TRBJ1-4, with D possibly being TRBD1 (5 bases). The CDR3 contains 13 residues. Trimming left V 3 bases short and J 9 bases short, with 11 bases between. Germline CDR1 is SGHTA and CDR2 is FQGNSA. CDR3: CASSLGGRKKLFF. The CDR3 region has the DNA TGTGCCAGCAGCTTGGGGGGTCGGAAAAAACTGTTTTTT.

The chain recombines TRBV20-1 with TRBJ1-1; D might be TRBD1 (5 bases). Looked up from germline, CDR1 is DFQATT and CDR2 is SNEGSKA (reference sequence). The CDR3 is 11 residues long. V lost 3 bases, J lost 8 bases, and 10 bases lay in between. The CDR3 region has the DNA TGCAGTGCTAGTCCAGGGCTGGAAGCTTTCTTT. Translated, it gives CSASPGLEAFF.

J is TRBJ2-7 and V is TRBV11-2, with 10 bases that match TRBD1. Trimming removed 5 bases from V and 3 bases from J; junction bases left unmatched: 7. Germline values: CDR1 SGHAT, CDR2 FQNNGV. The CDR3 consists of 15 residues. In DNA form, the CDR3 reads TGTGCCAGCAGCCCTAGGCGGGACAGGGGCTACGAGCAGTACTTC. It encodes CASSPRRDRGYEQYF.

V and J are TRBV5-1 and TRBJ2-1, with D perhaps TRBD2 (5 bases). The germline CDR1 and CDR2 sequences are SGHRS and YFSETQ. The CDR3 spans 16 residues. V was cut by 4 bases and J by 0 bases, with 14 bases left in between. Here the CDR3 DNA reads TGCGCCAGCAGCGGTGGACTGACGAGCTCCTACAATGAGCAGTTCTTC. Protein product: CASSGGLTSSYNEQFF.

The chain employs TRBV7-9 and TRBJ2-7; no reliable D call. The CDR3 covers 12 residues. The V and J ends lost 6 bases and 2 bases respectively, with 8 bases between them. The germline gives CDR1 SEHNR, CDR2 FQNEAQ (reference sequence). In DNA, the CDR3 is TGTGCCAGCAGTGCTGGGCCCTACGAGCAGTACTTC. Translating it yields CASSAGPYEQYF.

This rearrangement joins TRBV6-5 to TRBJ2-2, with TRBD2 as a possible D gene (5 bases). V lost 11 bases, J lost 2 bases, and 15 bases lay in between. Per the germline V gene, CDR1 is MNHEY and CDR2 is SVGAGI. The CDR3 runs 14 residues. The CDR3 reads CACHPGRNTGELFF. In nucleotides, the CDR3 is TGTGCCTGCCACCCGGGGAGAAACACCGGGGAGCTGTTTTTT.

This chain connects TRBV9 to TRBJ1-2; 7 bases map to TRBD1. With V trimmed by 3 bases and J by 4 bases, 12 bases remained unmatched. Germline V lookup: CDR1 SGDLS, CDR2 YYNGEE. CDR3 length equals 16 residues. For the CDR3, the DNA is TGTGCCAGCAGCGCCCGGGACAGCGGAGAAGGCTATGGCTACACCTTC. Amino acid sequence: CASSARDSGEGYGYTF.